The clone carrying this T cell receptor (beta chain) was observed a handful of times. This sample stems from a study of blood T cells in healthy people across ages. A second PCR of about 7 to 11 cycles used a sample-barcoded 5' primer and a J-beta primer mix. One entry per CDR3 protein, called by TCRdb with MiXCR from the 5' RACE reads. Among hundreds of thousands of distinct CDR3 sequences listed, about 25% were seen once. The same sample was also used in a study of T cells of mothers and their children. This second study notes: The study recruited a few healthy Caucasian mothers and their six children as donors.

This TCR derives from a boy aged 10-17 years in good health. The material sequenced was blood.

The CDR3 bases are TGTGCCAGCAGTCGAGACAGGGACTCTGGAAACACCATATATTTT. Translated: CASSRDRDSGNTIYF. The chain links TRBV28 to TRBJ1-3; 7 positions match TRBD1. V lost 5 bases to trimming and J lost 0 bases; unmatched junction nucleotides: 4. This CDR3 has 15 residues. Germline CDR1 reads MDHEN; CDR2 reads SYDVKM.